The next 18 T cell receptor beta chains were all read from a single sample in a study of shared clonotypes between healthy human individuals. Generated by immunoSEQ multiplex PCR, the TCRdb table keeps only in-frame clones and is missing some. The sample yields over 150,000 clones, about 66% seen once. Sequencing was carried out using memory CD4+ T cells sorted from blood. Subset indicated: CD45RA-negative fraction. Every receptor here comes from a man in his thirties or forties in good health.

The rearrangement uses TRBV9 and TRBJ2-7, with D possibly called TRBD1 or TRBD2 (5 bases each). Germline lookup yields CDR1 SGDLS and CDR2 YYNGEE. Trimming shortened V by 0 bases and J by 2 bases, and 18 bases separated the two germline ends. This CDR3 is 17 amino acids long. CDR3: CASSVGDRWLGAYEQYF. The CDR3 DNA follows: TGTGCCAGCAGCGTAGGGGACCGATGGTTGGGTGCCTACGAGCAGTACTTC.

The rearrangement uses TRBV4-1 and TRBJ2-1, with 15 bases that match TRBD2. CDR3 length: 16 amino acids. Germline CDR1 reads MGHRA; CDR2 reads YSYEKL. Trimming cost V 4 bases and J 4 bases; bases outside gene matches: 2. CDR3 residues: CASSLGTSGRYNEQFF. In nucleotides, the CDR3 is TGCGCCAGCAGCCTGGGGACTAGCGGGAGGTACAATGAGCAGTTCTTC.

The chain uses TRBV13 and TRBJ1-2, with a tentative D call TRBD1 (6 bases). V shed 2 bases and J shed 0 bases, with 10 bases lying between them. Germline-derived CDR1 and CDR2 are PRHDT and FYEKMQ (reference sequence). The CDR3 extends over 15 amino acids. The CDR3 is CASSLNGQPNYGYTF. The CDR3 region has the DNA TGTGCCAGCAGCTTAAATGGACAGCCTAACTATGGCTACACCTTC.

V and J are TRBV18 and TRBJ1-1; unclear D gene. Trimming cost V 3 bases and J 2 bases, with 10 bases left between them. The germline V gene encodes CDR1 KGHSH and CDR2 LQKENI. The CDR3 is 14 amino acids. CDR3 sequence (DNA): TGTGCCAGCTCACCTACAAACCTAAACACTGAAGCTTTCTTT. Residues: CASSPTNLNTEAFF.

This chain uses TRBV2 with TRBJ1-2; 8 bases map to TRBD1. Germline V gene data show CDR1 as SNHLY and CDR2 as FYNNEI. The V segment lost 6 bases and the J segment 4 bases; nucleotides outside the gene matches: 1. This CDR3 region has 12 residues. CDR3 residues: CASSGQGYGYTF. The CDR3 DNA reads TGTGCCAGCAGCGGACAGGGCTATGGCTACACCTTC.

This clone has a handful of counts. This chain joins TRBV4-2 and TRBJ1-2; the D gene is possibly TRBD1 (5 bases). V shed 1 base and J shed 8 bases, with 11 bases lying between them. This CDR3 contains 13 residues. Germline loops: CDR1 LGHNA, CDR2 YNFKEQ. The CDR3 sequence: CASSQGEGEGYTF. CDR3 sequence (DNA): TGTGCCAGCAGCCAAGGGGAAGGGGAAGGCTACACCTTC.

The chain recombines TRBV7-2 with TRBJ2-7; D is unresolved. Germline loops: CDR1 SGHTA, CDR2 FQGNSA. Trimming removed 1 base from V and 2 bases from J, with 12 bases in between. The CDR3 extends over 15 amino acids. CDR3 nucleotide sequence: TGTGCCAGCAGCTTAGGGGCAGCAAAACCCTACGAGCAGTACTTC. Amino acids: CASSLGAAKPYEQYF.

CDR3 sequence (DNA): TGTGCCAGCAGTAGGTACAGTGGGGGTCCAACTAATGAAAAACTGTTTTTT. Translated: CASSRYSGGPTNEKLFF. The rearrangement joins TRBV7-9 to TRBJ1-4; D is perhaps TRBD1 (5 bases). V was trimmed by 6 bases and J by 0 bases, leaving 17 bases between them. CDR1 and CDR2 (germline): SEHNR, FQNEAQ (reference sequence). The CDR3 length is 17 residues.

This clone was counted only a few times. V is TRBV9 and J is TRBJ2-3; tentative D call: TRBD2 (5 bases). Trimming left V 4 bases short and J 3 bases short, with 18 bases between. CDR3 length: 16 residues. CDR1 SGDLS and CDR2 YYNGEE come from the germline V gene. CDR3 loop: CASSPIGELATDTQYF. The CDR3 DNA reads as TGTGCCAGCAGCCCTATCGGGGAGTTGGCGACAGATACGCAGTATTTT.

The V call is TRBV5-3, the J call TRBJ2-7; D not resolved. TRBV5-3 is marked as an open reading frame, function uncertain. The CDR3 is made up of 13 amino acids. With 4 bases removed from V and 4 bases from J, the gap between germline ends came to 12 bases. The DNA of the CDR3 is TGTGCCAGAAGCCTTGGGCCAGAGTACGAGCAGTACTTC. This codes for CARSLGPEYEQYF.

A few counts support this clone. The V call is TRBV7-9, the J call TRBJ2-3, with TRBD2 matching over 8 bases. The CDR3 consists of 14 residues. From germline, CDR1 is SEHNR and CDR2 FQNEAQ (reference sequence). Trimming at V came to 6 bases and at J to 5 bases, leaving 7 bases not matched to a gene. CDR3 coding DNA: TGTGCCAGCAGTAAGCGGGAGTTGAAAGATACGCAGTATTTT. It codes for CASSKRELKDTQYF.

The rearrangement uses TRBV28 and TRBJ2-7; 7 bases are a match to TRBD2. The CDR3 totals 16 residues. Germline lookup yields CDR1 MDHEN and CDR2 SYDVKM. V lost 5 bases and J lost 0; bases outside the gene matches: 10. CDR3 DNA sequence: TGTGCCAGCAGTCGGTATAGCGGGCCCGACTCCTACGAGCAGTACTTC. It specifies CASSRYSGPDSYEQYF.

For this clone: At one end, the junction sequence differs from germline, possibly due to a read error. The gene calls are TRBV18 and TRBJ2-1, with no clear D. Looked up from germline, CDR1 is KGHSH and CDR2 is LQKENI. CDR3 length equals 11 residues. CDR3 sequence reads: CASSTESFLIF. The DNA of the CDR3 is TGTGCCAGCTCTACCGAGAGTTTTCTGATCTTC.

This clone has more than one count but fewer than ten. CDR3 protein: CASTPSTGPDYEQYF. The CDR3 nucleotides are TGTGCCAGCACCCCATCTACAGGGCCGGACTACGAGCAGTACTTC. The chain carries TRBV2 and TRBJ2-7, with a weak D call TRBD1 (6 bases). CDR3 size: 15 residues. Germline V lookup: CDR1 SNHLY, CDR2 FYNNEI. Trimming took 7 bases from V and 3 from J, leaving 19 bases between them.

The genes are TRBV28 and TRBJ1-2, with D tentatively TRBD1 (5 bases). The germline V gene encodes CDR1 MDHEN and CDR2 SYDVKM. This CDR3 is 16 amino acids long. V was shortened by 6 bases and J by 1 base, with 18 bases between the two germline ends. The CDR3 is CASRALDADSNYGYTF. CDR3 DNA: TGTGCCAGCAGAGCCCTCGACGCCGACAGTAACTATGGCTACACCTTC.

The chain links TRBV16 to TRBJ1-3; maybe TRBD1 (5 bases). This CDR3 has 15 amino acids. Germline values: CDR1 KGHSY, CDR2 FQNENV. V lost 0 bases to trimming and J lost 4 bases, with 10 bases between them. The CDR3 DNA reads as TGTGCCAGCAGCCAATCGCTCAGGGACGGAAACACCATATATTTT. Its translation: CASSQSLRDGNTIYF.

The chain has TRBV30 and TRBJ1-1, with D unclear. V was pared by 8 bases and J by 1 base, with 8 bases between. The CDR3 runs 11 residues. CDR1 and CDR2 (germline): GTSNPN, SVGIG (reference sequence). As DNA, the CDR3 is TGTGCCCGGACGCGGAACACTGAAGCTTTCTTT. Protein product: CARTRNTEAFF. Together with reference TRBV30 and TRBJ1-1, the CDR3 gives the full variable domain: SQTIHQWPATLVQPVGSPLSLECTVEGTSNPNLYWYRQAAGRGLQLLFYSVGIGQISSEVPQNLSASRPQDRQFILSSKKLLLSDSGFYLCARTRNTEAFFGQGTRLTVV.

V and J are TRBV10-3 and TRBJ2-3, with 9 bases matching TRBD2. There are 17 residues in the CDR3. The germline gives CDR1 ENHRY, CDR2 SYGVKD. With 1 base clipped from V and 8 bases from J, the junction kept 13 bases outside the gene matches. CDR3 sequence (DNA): TGTGCCATCAGTGAGTGGGCTAGCGGGAAGACACTAGGTACGCAGTATTTT. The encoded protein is CAISEWASGKTLGTQYF.